These 8 T cell receptor beta chains came from one sample sequenced in a study of T cells after yellow fever vaccination. TCRdb re-called the 5' RACE reads through MiXCR, storing one row per CDR3 protein. In the table there are 42,000 or so distinct CDR3 sequences, 6.8% of which are singletons. The sequences come from CD8+ T cells not binding an NS4B(214-222) dextramer, sorted from PBMCs, collected 45 days after the yellow fever booster vaccination. Receptors were obtained from a man aged 25-45 years who received the YFV17D yellow fever vaccine.

There are many counts of this clonotype. The chain uses TRBV6-5 and TRBJ2-3; 8 positions match TRBD2. The CDR3 has 15 amino acids. CDR1 MNHEY and CDR2 SVGAGI come from the germline V gene. The junction had 8 bases not matched to a gene; V was cut back by 3 bases and J by 6 bases. CDR3 amino acids: CASSYSSGMMDTQYF. The CDR3 DNA reads as TGTGCCAGCAGTTATAGTAGCGGGATGATGGATACGCAGTATTTT.

The sample holds many counts of this clonotype. The chain carries TRBV12-3 or TRBV12-4 and TRBJ2-1, with TRBD2 matching over 13 bases. The CDR3 contains 14 residues. V shed 6 bases, J shed 10 bases, and the junction held 6 bases outside the gene matches. The CDR3 bases are TGTGCCAGCAGCGGGACTAGCGGGATACAAGAGCAGTTCTTC. Translation: CASSGTSGIQEQFF.

The table lists this clonotype with many counts. The chain couples TRBV10-3 to TRBJ2-1; no reliable D call. The V gene's germline CDR1 is ENHRY and CDR2 SYGVKD. Trimming pared 2 bases from V and 5 bases from J, leaving 7 bases between. The length of the CDR3 is 13 residues. The CDR3 DNA reads TGTGCCATCAGTGAGAGAACAGACAATGAGCAGTTCTTC. Its protein product is CAISERTDNEQFF.

This clonotype was picked up many times. The chain has TRBV2 and TRBJ2-5; D tentatively fits TRBD1 or TRBD2 (6 bases each). This CDR3 region has 18 residues. V lost 6 bases and J lost 3, with 26 bases in between. Per the germline V gene, CDR1 is SNHLY and CDR2 is FYNNEI. The CDR3 sequence is CASRLKSGSGATEETQYF. In nucleotides, the CDR3 is TGTGCCAGCAGACTTAAGAGCGGTTCGGGGGCGACCGAAGAGACCCAGTACTTC.

The V and J genes are TRBV19 and TRBJ2-1, with TRBD2 matching over 8 bases. J lost 4 bases, V lost 0 bases, and 5 bases had no gene match. Germline lookup yields CDR1 LNHDA and CDR2 SQIVND (reference sequence). The CDR3 is 16 residues long. The CDR3 loop reads CASSIDMASGYNEQFF. CDR3 DNA: TGTGCCAGTAGTATAGATATGGCTAGCGGGTACAATGAGCAGTTCTTC. Combining the CDR3 with reference TRBV19 and TRBJ2-1 gives the whole variable domain DGGITQSPKYLFRKEGQNVTLSCEQNLNHDAMYWYRQDPGQGLRLIYYSQIVNDFQKGDIAEGYSVSREKKESFPLTVTSAQKNPTAFYLCASSIDMASGYNEQFFGPGTRLTVL.

The rearrangement uses TRBV6-5 and TRBJ2-6; 7 nucleotides match TRBD1. In germline, CDR1 is MNHEY, CDR2 SVGAGI. CDR3 length: 16 amino acids. Germline trimming cut 4 bases from V and 0 bases from J; bases unmatched to any gene: 3. CDR3 loop: CASSSGQTSGANVLTF. CDR3 bases: TGTGCCAGCAGTTCGGGACAGACCTCTGGGGCCAACGTCCTGACTTTC.

There are many counts of this clonotype. DNA for the CDR3: TGTGCCAGCAGTCTCGGACTAGCGGCCTACAATGAGCAGTTCTTC. Translation: CASSLGLAAYNEQFF. J is TRBJ2-1 and V is TRBV27, with 10 bases that match TRBD2. CDR3 length: 15 amino acids. Germline V lookup: CDR1 MNHEY, CDR2 SMNVEV (reference sequence). V gave up 5 bases and J gave up 2 bases; unmatched junction bases: 3.

This clonotype came up many times. The chain employs TRBV9 and TRBJ2-2; TRBD1 is a possible D gene (6 bases). The germline gives CDR1 SGDLS, CDR2 YYNGEE. V was cut by 3 bases and J by 9 bases, with 12 bases left in between. This CDR3 comprises 13 residues. CDR3: CASSGAGDRELFF. CDR3 DNA sequence: TGTGCCAGCAGCGGTGCAGGGGACAGGGAGCTGTTTTTT.